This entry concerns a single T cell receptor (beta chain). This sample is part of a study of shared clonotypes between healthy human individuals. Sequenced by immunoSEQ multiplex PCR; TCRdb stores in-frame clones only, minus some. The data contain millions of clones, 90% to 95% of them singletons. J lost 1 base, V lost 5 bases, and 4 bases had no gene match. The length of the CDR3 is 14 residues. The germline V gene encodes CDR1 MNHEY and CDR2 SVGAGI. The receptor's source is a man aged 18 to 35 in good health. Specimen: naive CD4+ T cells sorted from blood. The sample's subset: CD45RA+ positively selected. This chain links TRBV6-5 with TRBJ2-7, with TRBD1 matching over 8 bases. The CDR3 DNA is TGTGCCAGCAGTGGACAGGGTTTATCCTACGAGCAGTACTTC. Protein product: CASSGQGLSYEQYF.